This TCR beta chain was identified during a study of regulatory T cells in long-lasting Graves disease. A few counts support this clonotype. CDR3 regions were amplified by Arm-PCR using iRepertoire HTBI primers to build TCR beta libraries. TCRdb re-derived calls from the multiplex PCR reads in MiXCR, one entry per CDR3 protein. The table has 300,000 to 400,000 distinct CDR3 sequences, approximately 15% seen once. Documented time point: newly diagnosed GD, antithyroid drugs for less than 3 months. Generation of the TCR library employed RNA extracted from PBMCs. V lost 8 bases, J lost 7 bases, and 11 bases lay in between. The germline V gene has CDR1 SQVTM and CDR2 ANQGSEA. The CDR3 totals 11 residues. These data also featured in a second study, about T cells in Graves' hyperthyroidism and ophthalmopathy.

The chain couples TRBV29-1 to TRBJ2-2, with D unresolved. The sequencing here drew on peripheral blood mononuclear cells (PBMCs), taken at new diagnosis, from a patient treated with antithyroid drugs. The receptor was derived from a man aged 40-50 years with Graves disease. The CDR3 is CSYPRGGELFF. Here the CDR3 DNA reads TGCAGCTATCCCCGAGGCGGGGAGCTGTTTTTT.